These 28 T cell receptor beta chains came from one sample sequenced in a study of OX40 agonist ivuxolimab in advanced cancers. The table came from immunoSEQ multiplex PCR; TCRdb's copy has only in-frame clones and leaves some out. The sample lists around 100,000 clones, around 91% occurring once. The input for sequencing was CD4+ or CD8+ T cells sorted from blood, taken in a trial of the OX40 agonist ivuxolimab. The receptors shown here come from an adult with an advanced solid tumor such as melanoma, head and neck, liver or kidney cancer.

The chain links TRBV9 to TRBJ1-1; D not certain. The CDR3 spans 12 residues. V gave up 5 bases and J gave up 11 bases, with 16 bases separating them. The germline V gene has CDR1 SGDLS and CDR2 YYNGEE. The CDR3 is CASRPVSTPAFF. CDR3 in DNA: TGTGCCAGCAGGCCCGTATCCACCCCGGCTTTCTTT.

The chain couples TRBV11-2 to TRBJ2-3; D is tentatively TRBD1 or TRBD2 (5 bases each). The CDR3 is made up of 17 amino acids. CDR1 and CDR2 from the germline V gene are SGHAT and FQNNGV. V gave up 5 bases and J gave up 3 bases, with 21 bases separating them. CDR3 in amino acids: CASSLGLEAWGTDTQYF. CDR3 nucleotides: TGTGCCAGCAGCCTAGGATTGGAGGCCTGGGGGACAGATACGCAGTATTTT.

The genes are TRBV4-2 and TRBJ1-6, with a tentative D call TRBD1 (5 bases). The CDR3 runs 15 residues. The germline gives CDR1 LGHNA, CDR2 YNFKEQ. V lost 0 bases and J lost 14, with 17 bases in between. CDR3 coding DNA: TGTGCCAGCAGCCAAGAGCCGGCTACGGGGCCCACCCTCCACTTT. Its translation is CASSQEPATGPTLHF.

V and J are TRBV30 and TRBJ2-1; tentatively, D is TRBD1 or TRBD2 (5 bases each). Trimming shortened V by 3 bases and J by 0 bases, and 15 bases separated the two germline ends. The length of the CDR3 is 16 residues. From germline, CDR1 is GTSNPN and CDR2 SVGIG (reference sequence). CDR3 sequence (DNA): TGTGCCTGGAGGGGGGTCTCCCTGAGCTCCTACAATGAGCAGTTCTTC. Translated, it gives CAWRGVSLSSYNEQFF.

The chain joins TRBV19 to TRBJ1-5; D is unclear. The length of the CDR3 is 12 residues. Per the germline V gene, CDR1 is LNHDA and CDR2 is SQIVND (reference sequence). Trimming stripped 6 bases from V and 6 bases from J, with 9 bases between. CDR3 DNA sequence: TGTGCCAGTAGGGCTTTTGGTCAGCCCCAGCATTTT. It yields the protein CASRAFGQPQHF.

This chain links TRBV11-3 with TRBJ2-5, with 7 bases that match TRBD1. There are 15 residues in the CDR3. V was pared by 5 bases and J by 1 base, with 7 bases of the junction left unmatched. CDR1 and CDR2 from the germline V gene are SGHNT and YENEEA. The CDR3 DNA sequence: TGTGCCAGCAGCACTACAGGGGCAGGCCAAGAGACCCAGTACTTC. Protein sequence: CASSTTGAGQETQYF.

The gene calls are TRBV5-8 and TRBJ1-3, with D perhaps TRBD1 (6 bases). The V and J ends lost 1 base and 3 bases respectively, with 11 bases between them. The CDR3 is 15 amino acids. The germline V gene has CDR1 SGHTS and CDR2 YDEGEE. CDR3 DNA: TGTGCCAGCAGCTTGTTGCAGGGGATTGGAAACACCATATATTTT. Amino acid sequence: CASSLLQGIGNTIYF.

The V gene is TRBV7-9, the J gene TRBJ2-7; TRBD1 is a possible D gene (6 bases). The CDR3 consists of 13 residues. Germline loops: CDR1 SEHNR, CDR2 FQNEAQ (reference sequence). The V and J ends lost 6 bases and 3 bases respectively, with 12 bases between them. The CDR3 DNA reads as TGTGCCAGCAGACAGGACAGCCTCTACGAGCAGTACTTC. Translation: CASRQDSLYEQYF.

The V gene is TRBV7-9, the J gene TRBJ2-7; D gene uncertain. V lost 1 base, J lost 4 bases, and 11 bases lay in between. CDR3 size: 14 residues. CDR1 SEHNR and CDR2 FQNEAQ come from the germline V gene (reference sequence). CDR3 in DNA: TGTGCCAGCAGCTTAGGGAGCATTCGGTACGAGCAGTACTTC. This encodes CASSLGSIRYEQYF.

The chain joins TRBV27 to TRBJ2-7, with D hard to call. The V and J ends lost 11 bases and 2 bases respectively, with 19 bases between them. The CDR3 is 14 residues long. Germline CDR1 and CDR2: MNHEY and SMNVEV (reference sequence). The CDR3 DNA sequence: TGTGCCGATACGACTTCCAGTCCCCCCTACGAGCAGTACTTC. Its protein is CADTTSSPPYEQYF.

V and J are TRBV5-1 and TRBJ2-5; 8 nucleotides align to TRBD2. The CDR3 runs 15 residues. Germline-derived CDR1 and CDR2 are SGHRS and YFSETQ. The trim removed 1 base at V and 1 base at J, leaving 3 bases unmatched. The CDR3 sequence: CASSLSGTSQETQYF. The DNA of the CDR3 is TGCGCCAGCAGCTTGTCAGGGACTAGCCAAGAGACCCAGTACTTC.

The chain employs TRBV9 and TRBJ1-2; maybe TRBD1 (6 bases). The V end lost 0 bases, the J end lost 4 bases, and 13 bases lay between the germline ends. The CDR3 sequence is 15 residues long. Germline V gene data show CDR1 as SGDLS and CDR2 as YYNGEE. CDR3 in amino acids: CASSVEGRGFYGYTF. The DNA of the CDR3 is TGTGCCAGCAGCGTAGAGGGCAGGGGATTCTATGGCTACACCTTC. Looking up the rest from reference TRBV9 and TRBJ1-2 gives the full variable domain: DSGVTQTPKHLITATGQRVTLRCSPRSGDLSVYWYQQSLDQGLQFLIQYYNGEERAKGNILERFSAQQFPDLHSELNLSSLELGDSALYFCASSVEGRGFYGYTFGSGTRLTVV.

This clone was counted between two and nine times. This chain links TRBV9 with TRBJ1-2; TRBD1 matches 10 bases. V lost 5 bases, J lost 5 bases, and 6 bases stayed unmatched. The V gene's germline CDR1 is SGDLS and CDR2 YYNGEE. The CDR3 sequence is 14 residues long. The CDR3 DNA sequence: TGTGCCAGCAGTATGGGACAGGGGCCGTATGGCTACACCTTC. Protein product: CASSMGQGPYGYTF.

CDR3 nucleotide sequence: TGTGCCAGCTCACCGAACGGACAGGGTCGGGATGAGCAGTTCTTC. The encoded protein is CASSPNGQGRDEQFF. This rearrangement joins TRBV18 to TRBJ2-1; 8 bases match TRBD1. Germline V CDR1 and CDR2: KGHSH, LQKENI. The CDR3 sequence is 15 residues long. Trimming removed 3 bases from V and 8 bases from J; junction bases left unmatched: 9.

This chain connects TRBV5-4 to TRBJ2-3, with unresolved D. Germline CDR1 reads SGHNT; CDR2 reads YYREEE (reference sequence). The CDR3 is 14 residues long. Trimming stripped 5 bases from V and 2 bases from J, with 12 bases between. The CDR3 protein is CASSDPGSTDTQYF. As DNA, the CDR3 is TGTGCCAGCAGTGACCCGGGCTCCACAGATACGCAGTATTTT.

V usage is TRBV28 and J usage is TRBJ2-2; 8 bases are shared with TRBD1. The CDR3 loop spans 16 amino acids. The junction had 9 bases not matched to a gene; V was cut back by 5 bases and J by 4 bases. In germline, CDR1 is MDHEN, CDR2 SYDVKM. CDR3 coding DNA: TGTGCCAGCAGTGTCGTTCAGGGGGCGAGCACCGGGGAGCTGTTTTTT. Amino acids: CASSVVQGASTGELFF.

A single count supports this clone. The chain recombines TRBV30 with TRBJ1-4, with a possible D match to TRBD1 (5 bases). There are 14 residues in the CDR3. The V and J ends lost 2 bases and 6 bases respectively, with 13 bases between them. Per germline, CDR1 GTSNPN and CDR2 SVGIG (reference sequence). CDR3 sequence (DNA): TGTGCCTGGAGTCGGCCCGGAGGGGATGAAAAACTGTTTTTT. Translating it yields CAWSRPGGDEKLFF.

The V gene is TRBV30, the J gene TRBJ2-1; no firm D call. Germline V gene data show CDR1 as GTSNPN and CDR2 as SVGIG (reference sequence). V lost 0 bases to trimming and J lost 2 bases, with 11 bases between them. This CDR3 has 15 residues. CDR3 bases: TGTGCCTGGAGTGTACTCTTAGGTGCCTACAATGAGCAGTTCTTC. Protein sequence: CAWSVLLGAYNEQFF.

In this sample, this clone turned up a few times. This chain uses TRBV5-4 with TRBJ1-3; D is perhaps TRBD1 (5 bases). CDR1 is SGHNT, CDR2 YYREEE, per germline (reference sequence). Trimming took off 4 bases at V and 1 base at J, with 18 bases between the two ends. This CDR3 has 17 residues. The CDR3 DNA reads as TGTGCCAGCAGCCGTAGGGGCAGCGACCGATCTGGAAACACCATATATTTT. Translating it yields CASSRRGSDRSGNTIYF.

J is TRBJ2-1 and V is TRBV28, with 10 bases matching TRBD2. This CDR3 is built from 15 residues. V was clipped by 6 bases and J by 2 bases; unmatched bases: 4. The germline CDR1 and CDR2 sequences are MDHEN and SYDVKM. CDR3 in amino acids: CASSPLAGAYNEQFF. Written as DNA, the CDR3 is TGTGCCAGCAGCCCTCTAGCGGGGGCCTACAATGAGCAGTTCTTC.

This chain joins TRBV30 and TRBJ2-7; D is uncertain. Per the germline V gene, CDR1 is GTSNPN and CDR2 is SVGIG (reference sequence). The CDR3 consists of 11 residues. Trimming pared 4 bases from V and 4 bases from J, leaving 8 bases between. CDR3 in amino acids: CAWTSNYEQYF. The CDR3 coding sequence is TGTGCCTGGACATCGAATTACGAGCAGTACTTC.

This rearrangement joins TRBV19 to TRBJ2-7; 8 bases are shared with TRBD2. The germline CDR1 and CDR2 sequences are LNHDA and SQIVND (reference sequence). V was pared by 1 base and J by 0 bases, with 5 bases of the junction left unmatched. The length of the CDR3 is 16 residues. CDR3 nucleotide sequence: TGTGCCAGTAGTATAGGTGTTGCGGGGGGCTCCTACGAGCAGTACTTC. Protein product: CASSIGVAGGSYEQYF.

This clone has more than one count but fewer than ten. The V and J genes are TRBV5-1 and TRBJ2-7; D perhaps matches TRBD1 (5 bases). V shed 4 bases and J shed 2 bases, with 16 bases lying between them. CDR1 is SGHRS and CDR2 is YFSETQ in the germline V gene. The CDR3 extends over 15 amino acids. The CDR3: CASSPFLTATYEQYF. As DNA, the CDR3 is TGCGCCAGCAGCCCCTTCCTGACAGCTACCTACGAGCAGTACTTC. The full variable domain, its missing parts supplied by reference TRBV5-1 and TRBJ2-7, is KAGVTQTPRYLIKTRGQQVTLSCSPISGHRSVSWYQQTPGQGLQFLFEYFSETQRNKGNFPGRFSGRQFSNSRSEMNVSTLELGDSALYLCASSPFLTATYEQYFGPGTRLTVT.

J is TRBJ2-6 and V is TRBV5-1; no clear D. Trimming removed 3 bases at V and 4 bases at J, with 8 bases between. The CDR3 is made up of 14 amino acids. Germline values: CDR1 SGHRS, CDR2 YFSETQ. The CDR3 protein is CASSYLTGANVLTF. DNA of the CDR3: TGCGCCAGCAGCTACCTTACCGGGGCCAACGTCCTGACTTTC.

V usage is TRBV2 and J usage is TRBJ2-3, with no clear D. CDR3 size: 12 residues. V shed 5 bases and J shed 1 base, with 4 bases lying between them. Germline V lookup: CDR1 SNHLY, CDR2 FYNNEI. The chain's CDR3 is CASSLGTDTQYF. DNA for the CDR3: TGTGCCAGCAGTCTGGGCACAGATACGCAGTATTTT.

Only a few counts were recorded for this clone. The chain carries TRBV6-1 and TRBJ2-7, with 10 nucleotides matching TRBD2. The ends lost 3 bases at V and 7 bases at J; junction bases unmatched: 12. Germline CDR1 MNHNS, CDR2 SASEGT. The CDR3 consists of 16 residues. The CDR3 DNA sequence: TGTGCCAGCAGTGATGGGGAGCGGGAGGGCCCTCGGGAGCAGTACTTC. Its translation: CASSDGEREGPREQYF.

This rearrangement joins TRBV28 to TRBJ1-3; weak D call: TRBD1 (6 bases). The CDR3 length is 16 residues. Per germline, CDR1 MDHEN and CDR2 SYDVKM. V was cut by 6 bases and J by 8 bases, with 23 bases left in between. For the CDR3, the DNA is TGTGCCAGCAGCCTTTCCGGGGGGGGCGTAGGGGACACCATATATTTT. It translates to CASSLSGGGVGDTIYF.

The CDR3 sequence: CASSPQLLTGVAFF. CDR3 sequence (DNA): TGTGCCAGCAGCCCCCAGTTACTAACAGGGGTAGCTTTCTTT. V usage is TRBV27 and J usage is TRBJ1-1, with 7 nucleotides matching TRBD1. This CDR3 spans 14 amino acids. V lost 6 bases, J lost 10 bases, and 14 bases stayed unmatched. Germline assignment: CDR1 MNHEY and CDR2 SMNVEV (reference sequence).